The present T cell receptor beta chain was sequenced within a study of blood T cell repertoires in COVID-19. The overall study: PBMCs, B-cell-depleted T cells, or T cells provided the cDNA or gDNA that made up the material.

Germline trimming cut 10 bases from V and 1 base from J; bases unmatched to any gene: 5. CDR1 and CDR2 from the germline V gene are MNHEY and SVGAGI. The CDR3 extends over 13 amino acids. Sequenced by immunoSEQ multiplex PCR; TCRdb stores in-frame clones only, minus some. The repertoire has 250,000 to 350,000 clones, roughly 90% of them found once; the top ten carry approximately 4%. The specimen sequenced was PBMCs or T cells enriched from blood (not recorded which). This TCR was sampled from a woman between 18 and 30 years old with acute COVID-19. The chain has TRBV6-5 and TRBJ2-3; 7 nucleotides match TRBD1. CDR3 DNA: TGTGCCACACAGGGACAGCGCACAGATACGCAGTATTTT. The encoded protein is CATQGQRTDTQYF.